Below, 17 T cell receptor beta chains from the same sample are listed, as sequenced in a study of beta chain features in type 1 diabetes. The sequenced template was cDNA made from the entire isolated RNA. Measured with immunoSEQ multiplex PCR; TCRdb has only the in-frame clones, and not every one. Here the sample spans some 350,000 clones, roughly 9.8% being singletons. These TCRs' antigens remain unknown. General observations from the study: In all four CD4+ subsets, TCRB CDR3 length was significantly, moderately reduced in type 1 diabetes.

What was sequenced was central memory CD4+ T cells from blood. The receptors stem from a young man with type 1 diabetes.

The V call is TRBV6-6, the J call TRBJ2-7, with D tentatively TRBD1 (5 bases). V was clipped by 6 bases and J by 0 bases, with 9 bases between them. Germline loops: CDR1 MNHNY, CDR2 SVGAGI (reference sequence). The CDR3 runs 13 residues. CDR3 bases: TGTGCCAGCAGCCCGACAGTCTCCTACGAGCAGTACTTC. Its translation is CASSPTVSYEQYF.

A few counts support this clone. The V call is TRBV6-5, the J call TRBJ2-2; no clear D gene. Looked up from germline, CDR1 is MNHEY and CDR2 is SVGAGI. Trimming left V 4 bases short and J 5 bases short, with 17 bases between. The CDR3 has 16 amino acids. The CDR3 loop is CASSLLAPAVTGELFF. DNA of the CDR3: TGTGCCAGCAGTTTATTAGCCCCGGCGGTAACCGGGGAGCTGTTTTTT.

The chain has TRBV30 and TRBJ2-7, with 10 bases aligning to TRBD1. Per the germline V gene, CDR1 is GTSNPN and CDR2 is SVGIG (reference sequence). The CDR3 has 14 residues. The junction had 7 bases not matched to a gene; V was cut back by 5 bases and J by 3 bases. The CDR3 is CAWDRGLYDYEQYF. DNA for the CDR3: TGTGCCTGGGACAGGGGGCTTTACGACTACGAGCAGTACTTC.

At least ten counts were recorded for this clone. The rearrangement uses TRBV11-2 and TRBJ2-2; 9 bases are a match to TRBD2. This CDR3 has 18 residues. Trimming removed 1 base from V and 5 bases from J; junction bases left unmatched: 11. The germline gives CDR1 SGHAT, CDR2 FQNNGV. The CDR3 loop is CASSLVVGLAGHTGELFF. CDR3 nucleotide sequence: TGTGCCAGCAGCTTAGTTGTGGGGCTAGCGGGACATACCGGGGAGCTGTTTTTT.

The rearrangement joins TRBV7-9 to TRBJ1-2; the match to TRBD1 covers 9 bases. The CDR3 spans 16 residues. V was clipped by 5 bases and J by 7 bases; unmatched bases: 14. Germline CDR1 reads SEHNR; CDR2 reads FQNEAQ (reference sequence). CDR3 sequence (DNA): TGTGCCAGCAGCCCCGGGACAGGGATTACGCTCTCTGGCTACACCTTC. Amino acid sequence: CASSPGTGITLSGYTF. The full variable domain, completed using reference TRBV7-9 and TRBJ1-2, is DTGVSQNPRHKITKRGQNVTFRCDPISEHNRLYWYRQTLGQGPEFLTYFQNEAQLEKSRLLSDRFSAERPKGSFSTLEIQRTEQGDSAMYLCASSPGTGITLSGYTFGSGTRLTVV.

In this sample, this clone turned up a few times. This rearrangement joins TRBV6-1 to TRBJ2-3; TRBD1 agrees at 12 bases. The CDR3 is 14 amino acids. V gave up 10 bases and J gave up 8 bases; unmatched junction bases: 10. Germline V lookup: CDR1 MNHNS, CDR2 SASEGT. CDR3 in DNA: TGTGCCATCCTGAGGGGACAGGGGGCTACTACGCAGTATTTT. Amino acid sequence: CAILRGQGATTQYF.

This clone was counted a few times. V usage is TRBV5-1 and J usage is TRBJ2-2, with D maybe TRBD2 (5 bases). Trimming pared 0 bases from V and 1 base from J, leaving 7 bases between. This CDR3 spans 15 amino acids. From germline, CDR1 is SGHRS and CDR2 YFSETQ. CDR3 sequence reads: CASSLGGGNTGELFF. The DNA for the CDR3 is TGCGCCAGCAGCTTGGGAGGAGGGAACACCGGGGAGCTGTTTTTT.

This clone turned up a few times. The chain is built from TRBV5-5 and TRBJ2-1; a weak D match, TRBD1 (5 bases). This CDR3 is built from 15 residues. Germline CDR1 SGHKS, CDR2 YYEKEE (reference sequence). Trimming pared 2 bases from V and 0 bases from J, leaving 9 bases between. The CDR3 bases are TGTGCCAGCAGCTTAGGGGCGAGCTCCTACAATGAGCAGTTCTTC. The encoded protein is CASSLGASSYNEQFF.

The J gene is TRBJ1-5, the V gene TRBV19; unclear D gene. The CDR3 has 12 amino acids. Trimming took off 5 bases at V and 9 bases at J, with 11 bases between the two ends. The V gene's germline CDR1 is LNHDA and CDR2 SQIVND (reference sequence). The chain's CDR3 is CASSPWGPPQHF. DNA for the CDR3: TGTGCCAGTAGTCCCTGGGGTCCGCCCCAGCATTTT.

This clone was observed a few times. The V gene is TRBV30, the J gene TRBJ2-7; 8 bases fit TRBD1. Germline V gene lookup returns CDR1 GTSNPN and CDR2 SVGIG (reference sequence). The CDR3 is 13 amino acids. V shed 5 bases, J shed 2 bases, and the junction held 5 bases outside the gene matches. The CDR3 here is CAWDRGSPYEQYF. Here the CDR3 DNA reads TGTGCCTGGGACAGGGGATCACCCTACGAGCAGTACTTC.

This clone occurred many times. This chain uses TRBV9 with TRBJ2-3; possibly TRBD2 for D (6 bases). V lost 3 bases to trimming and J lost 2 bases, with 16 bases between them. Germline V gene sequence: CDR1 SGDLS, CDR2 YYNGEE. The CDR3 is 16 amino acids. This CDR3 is CASSDRTTLYTDTQYF. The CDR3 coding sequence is TGTGCCAGCAGCGATAGGACTACCCTATACACAGATACGCAGTATTTT.

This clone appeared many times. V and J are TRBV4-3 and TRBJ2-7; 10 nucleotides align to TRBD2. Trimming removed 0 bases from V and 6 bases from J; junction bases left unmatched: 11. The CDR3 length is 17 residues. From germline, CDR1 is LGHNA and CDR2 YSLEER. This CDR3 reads CASSQDSSLAGVGEQYF. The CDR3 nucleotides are TGCGCCAGCAGCCAAGATTCGAGTCTAGCGGGAGTAGGCGAGCAGTACTTC.

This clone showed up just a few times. As DNA, the CDR3 is TGTGCCAGCAGTCCTCAGATGTACGAGCAGTACTTC. This codes for CASSPQMYEQYF. The V and J genes are TRBV28 and TRBJ2-7; D gene unclear. The CDR3 sequence is 12 residues long. Germline CDR1 MDHEN, CDR2 SYDVKM. V was trimmed by 5 bases and J by 4 bases, leaving 9 bases between them.

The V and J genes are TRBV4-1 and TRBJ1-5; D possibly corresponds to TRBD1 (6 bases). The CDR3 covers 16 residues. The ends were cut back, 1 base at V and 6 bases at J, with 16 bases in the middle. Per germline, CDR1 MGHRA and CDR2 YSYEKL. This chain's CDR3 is CASSQGGRRGGQPQHF. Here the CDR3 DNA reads TGCGCCAGCAGCCAAGGGGGACGGAGAGGGGGTCAGCCCCAGCATTTT.

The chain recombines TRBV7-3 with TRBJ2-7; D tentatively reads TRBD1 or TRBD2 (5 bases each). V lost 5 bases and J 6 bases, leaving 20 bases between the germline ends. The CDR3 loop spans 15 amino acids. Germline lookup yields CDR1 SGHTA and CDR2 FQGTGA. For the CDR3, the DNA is TGTGCCAGCAGCCCGCCCGGGGCACAAGCCGGCGAGCAGTACTTC. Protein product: CASSPPGAQAGEQYF.

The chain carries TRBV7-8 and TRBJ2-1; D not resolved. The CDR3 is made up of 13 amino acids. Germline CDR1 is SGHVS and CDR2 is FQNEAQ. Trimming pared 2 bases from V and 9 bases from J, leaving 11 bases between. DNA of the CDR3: TGTGCCAGCAGCTTAACCTTAGGCGGTGAGCAGTTCTTC. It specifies CASSLTLGGEQFF.

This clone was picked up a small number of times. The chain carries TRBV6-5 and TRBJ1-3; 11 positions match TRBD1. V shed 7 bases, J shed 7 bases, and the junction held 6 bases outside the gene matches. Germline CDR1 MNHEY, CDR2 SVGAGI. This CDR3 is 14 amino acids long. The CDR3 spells CASTRGQGVNTIYF. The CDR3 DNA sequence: TGTGCCAGCACTAGGGGACAGGGGGTGAACACCATATATTTT.